This T cell receptor (beta chain) was profiled in a study of vaccination effects on CD4 cells after COVID-19. Peptide-pool stimulation followed by sequencing identified expanded antigen-specific CD4+ clonotypes in the ViraFEST assay. The culture ran for approximately 10 days, and then CD4+ T cells were isolated. Vaccine recipients had no previous SARS-CoV-2 infection; their nucleocapsid antibodies were negative. The table came from immunoSEQ multiplex PCR; TCRdb's copy has only in-frame clones and leaves some out. The sample consists of tens of thousands of clones, approximately 79% of them appearing once. This clone is a singleton in its sample. Its antigen is as yet unknown. The TCR comes from a human donor who received a COVID-19 vaccine. The sequenced sample was CD4+ T cells from PBMCs cultured with HCoV-NL63 spike peptides, obtained before COVID-19 vaccination.

CDR3 bases: TGTGCCAGCAGTGACGGGGGGCCCACAGATACGCAGTATTTT. The encoded protein is CASSDGGPTDTQYF. The rearrangement joins TRBV6-4 to TRBJ2-3; D is perhaps TRBD1 or TRBD2 (6 bases each). V was trimmed by 2 bases and J by 2 bases, leaving 8 bases between them. Germline-derived CDR1 and CDR2 are MRHNA and SNTAGT. The CDR3 totals 14 residues.